The 21 T cell receptor beta chains below come from one sample, sequenced in a study of T cells in Graves' hyperthyroidism and ophthalmopathy. It was RNA transcripts that yielded the amplified TCR beta CDR3 regions. RT-PCR in the first round (using the HTBI primer set) targeted the TCR CDR3. TCRdb called the multiplex PCR reads again in MiXCR, with one record for every CDR3 protein. The sample lists some 350,000 distinct CDR3 sequences; around 13% were seen once. Sequenced: blood. The receptors stem from a middle-aged woman with Graves' ophthalmopathy.

The sample holds many counts of this clonotype. J is TRBJ2-5 and V is TRBV20-1; D is uncertain. The germline gives CDR1 DFQATT, CDR2 SNEGSKA (reference sequence). The CDR3 is 11 residues long. Trimming took off 2 bases at V and 5 bases at J, with 6 bases between the two ends. This CDR3 is CSARRSETQYF. DNA of the CDR3: TGCAGTGCTAGAAGGTCGGAGACCCAGTACTTC.

This clonotype has a handful of counts. The CDR3 DNA reads as TGCGCCAGCAGCCCCATCGGCAGGAGCAGTGGAAACACCATATATTTT. This codes for CASSPIGRSSGNTIYF. This chain uses TRBV5-1 with TRBJ1-3; D is unclear. V was pared by 4 bases and J by 3 bases, with 17 bases between. This CDR3 contains 16 residues. Germline V gene lookup returns CDR1 SGHRS and CDR2 YFSETQ.

In this sample, this clonotype turned up many times. The J gene is TRBJ1-6, the V gene TRBV6-1; 7 nucleotides align to TRBD1. Losses at the gene ends were 6 bases for V and 7 bases for J; bases not matched to a gene: 6. The CDR3 sequence is 14 residues long. Germline V CDR1 and CDR2: MNHNS, SASEGT. CDR3 sequence (DNA): TGTGCCAGCAGCGGACAGGCTGGGAATTCACCCCTCCACTTT. It is translated as CASSGQAGNSPLHF.

This clonotype was observed many times. The V gene is TRBV15, the J gene TRBJ2-7; 9 positions agree with TRBD1. The V gene end was trimmed by 0 bases and the J gene end by 4 bases; junction bases not matched to a gene: 10. The length of the CDR3 is 17 residues. Per the germline V gene, CDR1 is LNHNV and CDR2 is YYDKDF (reference sequence). The CDR3 region is CATSRDWDRAHGYEQYF. The CDR3 DNA sequence: TGTGCCACCAGCAGAGATTGGGACAGGGCCCATGGTTACGAGCAGTACTTC.

This clonotype was counted once. This could be a read error, since a much larger clone is one nucleotide away. The chain couples TRBV20-1 to TRBJ1-2; 9 bases line up with TRBD1. This CDR3 is built from 13 residues. Germline V CDR1 and CDR2: DFQATT, SNEGSKA (reference sequence). J lost 8 bases, V lost 6 bases, and 10 bases had no gene match. The CDR3 reads CSAPGQGRGGYTF. CDR3 DNA: TGCAGTGCCCCGGGACAGGGAAGGGGGGGCTACACCTTC.

In its sample, this clonotype was seen a few times. This chain uses TRBV5-1 with TRBJ1-1; D unresolved. CDR3 length equals 12 residues. V shed 4 bases and J shed 6 bases, with 10 bases lying between them. The V gene's germline CDR1 is SGHRS and CDR2 YFSETQ. CDR3 coding DNA: TGCGCCAGCAGCCCGGACGGACCTGAAGCTTTCTTT. This sequence encodes CASSPDGPEAFF.

This chain uses TRBV10-3 with TRBJ2-2; 7 nucleotides agree with TRBD1. J was trimmed by 1 base and V by 9 bases; bases with no gene match: 5. Germline CDR1 and CDR2: ENHRY and SYGVKD. The CDR3 extends over 14 amino acids. As DNA, the CDR3 is TGTGCCATAGAGACAGGGATGAACACCGGGGAGCTGTTTTTT. This encodes CAIETGMNTGELFF.

V gene TRBV18 combines with J gene TRBJ2-1; 8 bases map to TRBD2. V was clipped by 2 bases and J by 0 bases; unmatched bases: 9. Germline CDR1 is KGHSH and CDR2 is LQKENI. CDR3 length equals 18 residues. The CDR3, as DNA: TGTGCCAGCTCACCAAGACCACTAGCGGCCGGCTCCTACAATGAGCAGTTCTTC. This codes for CASSPRPLAAGSYNEQFF. Drawing the rest from reference TRBV18 and TRBJ2-1, the complete variable domain is NAGVMQNPRHLVRRRGQEARLRCSPMKGHSHVYWYRQLPEEGLKFMVYLQKENIIDESGMPKERFSAEFPKEGPSILRIQQVVRGDSAAYFCASSPRPLAAGSYNEQFFGPGTRLTVL.

V is TRBV5-8 and J is TRBJ1-4; TRBD1 aligns across 8 bases. From germline, CDR1 is SGHTS and CDR2 YDEGEE. The CDR3 is 15 residues long. The ends lost 3 bases at V and 7 bases at J; junction bases unmatched: 8. In DNA form, the CDR3 reads TGTGCCAGCAGCTGGGGACAGGCAGGAGGTGAAAAACTGTTTTTT. This gives the protein CASSWGQAGGEKLFF.

This clonotype has at least ten counts. The junction differs from germline at one of its ends, possibly a read error. The chain carries TRBV11-2 and TRBJ1-6; 8 nucleotides line up with TRBD1. This CDR3 comprises 15 residues. Germline V CDR1 and CDR2: SGHAT, FQNNGV. The CDR3 protein is CASSVDRGYNSPLHF. The DNA of the CDR3 is TGTGCCAGCAGCGTAGACAGGGGCTATAATTCACCCCTCCACTTT.

This clonotype came up many times. The chain couples TRBV20-1 to TRBJ2-7; no reliable D call. Trimming removed 3 bases from V and 3 bases from J, with 6 bases in between. Germline CDR1 is DFQATT and CDR2 is SNEGSKA (reference sequence). The CDR3 runs to 11 residues. CDR3 loop: CSASTDYEQYF. CDR3 bases: TGCAGTGCTAGTACTGACTACGAGCAGTACTTC.

This clonotype has at least ten counts. The chain links TRBV28 to TRBJ2-1, with 9 bases identical to TRBD2. The CDR3 totals 14 residues. With V trimmed by 9 bases and J by 4 bases, 7 bases remained unmatched. CDR1 is MDHEN, CDR2 SYDVKM, per germline. As DNA, the CDR3 is TGTGCCAGTTTGGGGCGGGAGGGTTACAATGAGCAGTTCTTC. The encoded protein is CASLGREGYNEQFF. Looking up the rest from reference TRBV28 and TRBJ2-1 gives the full variable domain: DVKVTQSSRYLVKRTGEKVFLECVQDMDHENMFWYRQDPGLGLRLIYFSYDVKMKEKGDIPEGYSVSREKKERFSLILESASTNQTSMYLCASLGREGYNEQFFGPGTRLTVL.

This clonotype was seen repeatedly, ten times or more. The V gene is TRBV5-5, the J gene TRBJ2-1; 13 positions match TRBD2. Germline V gene data show CDR1 as SGHKS and CDR2 as YYEKEE (reference sequence). J gave up 9 bases and V 4 bases, and 16 bases lay outside the gene matches. The length of the CDR3 is 18 residues. CDR3 in amino acids: CASSPGLAGPGGNSEQFF. As DNA, the CDR3 is TGTGCCAGCAGCCCGGGACTAGCGGGGCCCGGGGGCAACAGTGAGCAGTTCTTC.

The chain joins TRBV5-4 to TRBJ2-1; D is possibly TRBD2 (7 bases). Germline V gives CDR1 SGHNT, CDR2 YYREEE (reference sequence). With 0 bases removed from V and 0 bases from J, the gap between germline ends came to 16 bases. The CDR3 totals 18 residues. The CDR3 sequence is CASSLAPPGGSSYNEQFF. The CDR3 DNA is TGTGCCAGCAGCTTGGCCCCGCCGGGGGGCAGCTCCTACAATGAGCAGTTCTTC.

This clonotype was observed a single time. This chain uses TRBV24-1 with TRBJ2-3; D gene uncertain. The CDR3 runs 13 residues. CDR1 and CDR2 from the germline V gene are KGHDR and SFDVKD. The V gene lost 5 bases and the J gene lost 4 bases, with 9 bases spanning the gap. The CDR3 DNA reads as TGTGCCACCAGTGGCGGCTATGCAGATACGCAGTATTTT. Its translation: CATSGGYADTQYF.

This clonotype was seen at least ten times. This chain connects TRBV19 to TRBJ1-1; D is uncertain. The germline CDR1 and CDR2 sequences are LNHDA and SQIVND (reference sequence). Trimming removed 1 base at V and 4 bases at J, with 7 bases between. The CDR3 consists of 13 residues. CDR3 region: CASSIGLGTEAFF. CDR3 sequence (DNA): TGTGCCAGTAGTATAGGACTAGGCACTGAAGCTTTCTTT.

This clonotype was recorded many times. A junction end diverges from the germline sequence, so it may reflect a read error. V usage is TRBV10-2 and J usage is TRBJ2-5; D possibly uses TRBD1 or TRBD2 (5 bases each). Looked up from germline, CDR1 is WSHSY and CDR2 is SAAADI. CDR3 length equals 17 residues. CDR3 region: CASNEWQGRGKAETQYF. The CDR3 nucleotides are TGCGCCAGCAATGAGTGGCAGGGCCGGGGTAAGGCGGAGACCCAGTACTTC.

This clonotype turned up a few times. The chain is built from TRBV28 and TRBJ1-1, with TRBD1 matching 7 bases. V shed 8 bases, J shed 5 bases, and the junction held 23 bases outside the gene matches. Germline V gene sequence: CDR1 MDHEN, CDR2 SYDVKM. The CDR3 sequence is 18 residues long. The CDR3 DNA sequence: TGTGCCAGCTCACTCAAAAGCGGGGGGACGCAGGGGGTGACTGAAGCTTTCTTT. Translating it yields CASSLKSGGTQGVTEAFF.

There are a few counts of this clonotype. The chain joins TRBV12-3 or TRBV12-4 to TRBJ2-5; 11 nucleotides agree with TRBD2. V lost 5 bases and J lost 4; bases outside the gene matches: 9. The CDR3 runs 16 residues. DNA for the CDR3: TGTGCCAGCAGTCCGAGGGTAGCGGGGGGGCGAGAGACCCAGTACTTC. Encoded protein: CASSPRVAGGRETQYF.

This clonotype was detected once. This chain joins TRBV4-1 and TRBJ2-3; D ambiguous. The germline CDR1 and CDR2 sequences are MGHRA and YSYEKL. V was pared by 0 bases and J by 6 bases, with 10 bases between. The CDR3 runs to 14 residues. The CDR3 sequence: CASSQDGPPDTQYF. CDR3 sequence (DNA): TGCGCCAGCAGCCAAGATGGCCCCCCCGATACGCAGTATTTT.

In its sample, this clonotype was seen many times. The chain combines TRBV28 with TRBJ1-5; 8 nucleotides agree with TRBD1. Looked up from germline, CDR1 is MDHEN and CDR2 is SYDVKM. J lost 4 bases, V lost 11 bases, and 7 bases had no gene match. The CDR3 has 13 residues. The CDR3 region has the DNA TGTGCCGGACGGACAGGGAGAAATCAGCCCCAGCATTTT. Protein: CAGRTGRNQPQHF.